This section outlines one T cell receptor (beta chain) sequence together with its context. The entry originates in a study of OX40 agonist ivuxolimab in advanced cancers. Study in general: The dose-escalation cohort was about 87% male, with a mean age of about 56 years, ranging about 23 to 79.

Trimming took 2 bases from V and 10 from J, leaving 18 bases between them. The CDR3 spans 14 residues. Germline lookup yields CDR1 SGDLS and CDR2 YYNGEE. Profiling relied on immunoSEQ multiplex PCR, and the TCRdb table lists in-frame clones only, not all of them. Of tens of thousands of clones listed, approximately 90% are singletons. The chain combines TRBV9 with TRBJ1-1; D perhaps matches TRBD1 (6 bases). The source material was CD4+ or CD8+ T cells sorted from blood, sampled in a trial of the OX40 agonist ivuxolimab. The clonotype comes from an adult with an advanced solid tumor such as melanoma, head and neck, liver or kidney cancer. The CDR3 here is CASSVPAGDTPAFF. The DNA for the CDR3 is TGTGCCAGCAGCGTCCCCGCAGGGGACACTCCAGCTTTCTTT.